The present T cell receptor (beta chain) was sequenced within a study of radiotherapy plus CTLA-4 blockade in lung cancer. This CDR3 comprises 16 residues. Trimming removed 3 bases from V and 3 bases from J, with 15 bases in between. Per the germline V gene, CDR1 is WSHSY and CDR2 is SAAADI. The protocol was immunoSEQ multiplex PCR, while the TCRdb copy is restricted to in-frame clones and leaves out a portion. The sample lists 55,000 to 80,000 clones; around 80% were seen once. V gene TRBV10-2 combines with J gene TRBJ2-1; TRBD2 might be the D (5 bases). The material sequenced was peripheral blood, taken from a patient treated with radiotherapy plus ipilimumab. The TCR sequence derives from a human donor with non-small cell lung cancer who had a complete response to radiotherapy plus ipilimumab. The CDR3 spells CASSDPAGWLYNEQFF. The CDR3 region has the DNA TGCGCCAGCAGTGACCCGGCGGGCTGGCTCTACAATGAGCAGTTCTTC.